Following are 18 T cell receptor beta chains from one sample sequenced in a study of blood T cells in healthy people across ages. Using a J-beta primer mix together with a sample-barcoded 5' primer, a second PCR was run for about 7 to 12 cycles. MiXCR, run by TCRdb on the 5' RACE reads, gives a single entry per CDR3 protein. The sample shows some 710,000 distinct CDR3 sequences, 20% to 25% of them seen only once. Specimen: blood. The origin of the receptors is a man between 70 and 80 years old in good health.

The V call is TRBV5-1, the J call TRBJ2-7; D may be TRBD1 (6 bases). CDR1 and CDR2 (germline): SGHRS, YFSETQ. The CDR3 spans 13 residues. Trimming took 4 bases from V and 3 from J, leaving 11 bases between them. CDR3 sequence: CASSRLQGYEQYF. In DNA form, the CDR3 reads TGCGCCAGCAGCCGCCTACAGGGCTACGAGCAGTACTTC.

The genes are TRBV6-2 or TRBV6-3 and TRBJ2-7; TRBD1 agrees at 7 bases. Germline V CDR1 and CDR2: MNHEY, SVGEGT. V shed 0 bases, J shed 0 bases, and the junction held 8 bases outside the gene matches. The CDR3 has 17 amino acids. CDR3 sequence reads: CASSYSMNGTDSYEQYF. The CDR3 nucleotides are TGTGCCAGCAGTTACTCAATGAATGGGACAGACTCCTACGAGCAGTACTTC.

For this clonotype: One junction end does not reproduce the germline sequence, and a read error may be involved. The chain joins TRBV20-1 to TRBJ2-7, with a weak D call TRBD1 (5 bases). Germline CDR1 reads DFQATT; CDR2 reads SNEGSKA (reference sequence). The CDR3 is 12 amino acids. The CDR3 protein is CSAPRATYEQHF. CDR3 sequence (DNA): TGCAGTGCACCCAGGGCCACCTACGAGCAGCACTTC.

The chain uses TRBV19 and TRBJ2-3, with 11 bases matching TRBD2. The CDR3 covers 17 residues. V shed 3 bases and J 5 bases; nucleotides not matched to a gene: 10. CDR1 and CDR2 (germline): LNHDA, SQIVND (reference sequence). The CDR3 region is CASSMDSSGGMRDTQYF. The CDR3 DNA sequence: TGTGCCAGTAGTATGGATTCTAGCGGGGGGATGCGAGATACGCAGTATTTT.

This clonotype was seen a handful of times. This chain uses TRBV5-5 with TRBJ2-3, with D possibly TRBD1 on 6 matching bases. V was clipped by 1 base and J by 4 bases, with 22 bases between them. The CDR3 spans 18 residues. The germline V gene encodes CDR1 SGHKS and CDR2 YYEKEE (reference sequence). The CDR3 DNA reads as TGTGCCAGCAGCTTGACCTTGACAGGACCCCCATTTGCAGATACGCAGTATTTT. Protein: CASSLTLTGPPFADTQYF.

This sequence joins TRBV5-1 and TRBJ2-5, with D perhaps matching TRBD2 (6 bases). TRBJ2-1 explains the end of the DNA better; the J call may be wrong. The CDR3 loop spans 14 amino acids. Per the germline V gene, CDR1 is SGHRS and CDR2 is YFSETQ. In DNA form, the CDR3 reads TGCGCCAGCAGCCGGGACTCCGCGGGCGATGAGCAGTTCTTC. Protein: CASSRDSAGDEQFF.

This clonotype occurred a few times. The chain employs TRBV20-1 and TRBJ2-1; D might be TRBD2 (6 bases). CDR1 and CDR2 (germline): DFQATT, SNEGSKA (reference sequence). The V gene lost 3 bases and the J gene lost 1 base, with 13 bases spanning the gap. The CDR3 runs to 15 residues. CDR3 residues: CSASSAGLSYNEQFF. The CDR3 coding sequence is TGCAGTGCTAGTTCTGCGGGGTTATCCTACAATGAGCAGTTCTTC.

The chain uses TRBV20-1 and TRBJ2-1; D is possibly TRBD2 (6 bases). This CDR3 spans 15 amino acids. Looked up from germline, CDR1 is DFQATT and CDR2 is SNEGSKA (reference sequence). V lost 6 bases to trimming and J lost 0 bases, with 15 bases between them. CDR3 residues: CSAPPRGYSYNEQFF. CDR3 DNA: TGCAGTGCCCCGCCGCGGGGCTACTCCTACAATGAGCAGTTCTTC.

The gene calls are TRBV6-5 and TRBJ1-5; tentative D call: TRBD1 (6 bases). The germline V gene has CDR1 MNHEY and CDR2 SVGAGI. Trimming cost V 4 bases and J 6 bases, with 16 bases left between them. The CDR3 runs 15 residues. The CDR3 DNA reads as TGTGCCAGCAGTTCCAACCAGGGGTTTAGTCAGCCCCAGCATTTT. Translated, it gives CASSSNQGFSQPQHF.

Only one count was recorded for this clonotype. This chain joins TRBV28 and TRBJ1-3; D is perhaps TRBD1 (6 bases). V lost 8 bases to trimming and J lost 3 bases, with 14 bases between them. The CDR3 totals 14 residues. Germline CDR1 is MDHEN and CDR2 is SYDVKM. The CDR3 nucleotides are TGTGCCAGCGCCGGGACAAGGTTTGGAAACACCATATATTTT. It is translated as CASAGTRFGNTIYF. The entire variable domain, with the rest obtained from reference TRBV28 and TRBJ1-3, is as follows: DVKVTQSSRYLVKRTGEKVFLECVQDMDHENMFWYRQDPGLGLRLIYFSYDVKMKEKGDIPEGYSVSREKKERFSLILESASTNQTSMYLCASAGTRFGNTIYFGEGSWLTVV.

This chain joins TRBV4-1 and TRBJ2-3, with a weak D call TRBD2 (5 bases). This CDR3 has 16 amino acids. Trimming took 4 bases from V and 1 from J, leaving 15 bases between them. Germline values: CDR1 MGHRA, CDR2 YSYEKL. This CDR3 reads CASSPAVSDGTDTQYF. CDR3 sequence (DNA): TGCGCCAGCAGCCCCGCTGTTAGCGACGGCACAGATACGCAGTATTTT.

The CDR3 spells CASSTRDRGQGTNEKLFF. CDR3 DNA: TGTGCCAGCAGCACAAGGGACAGGGGGCAAGGGACTAATGAAAAACTGTTTTTT. The V gene is TRBV7-9, the J gene TRBJ1-4; 12 bases fit TRBD1. After removal of 5 bases from V and 2 bases from J, the junction contained 9 bases not matched to a gene. CDR3 length equals 18 residues. Germline assignment: CDR1 SEHNR and CDR2 FQNEAQ (reference sequence).

The CDR3 DNA is TGTGCCAGTAGTGTACTATCCGGGACACGGAACACTGAAGCTTTCTTT. Its translation: CASSVLSGTRNTEAFF. V gene TRBV19 combines with J gene TRBJ1-1, with TRBD1 as a possible D gene (6 bases). Germline V gene data show CDR1 as LNHDA and CDR2 as SQIVND (reference sequence). The germline V and J ends were trimmed by 5 bases and 1 base, with 17 bases remaining between them. The CDR3 spans 16 residues.

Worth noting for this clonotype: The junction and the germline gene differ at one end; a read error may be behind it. The CDR3 coding sequence is TGCAGTGCGTATTCCAGTCCTGAGGAGACCCAATACTTC. This sequence encodes CSAYSSPEETQYF. The chain is built from TRBV20-1 and TRBJ2-5; the D is unclear. The CDR3 runs 13 residues. Germline V gene data show CDR1 as DFQATT and CDR2 as SNEGSKA (reference sequence).

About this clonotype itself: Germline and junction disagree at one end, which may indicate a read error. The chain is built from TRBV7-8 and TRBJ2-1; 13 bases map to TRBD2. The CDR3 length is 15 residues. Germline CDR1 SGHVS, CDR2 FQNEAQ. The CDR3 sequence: CASSILAGGNNEQLF. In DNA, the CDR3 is TGTGCCAGCAGCATACTAGCGGGGGGGAACAATGAGCAGCTCTTC.

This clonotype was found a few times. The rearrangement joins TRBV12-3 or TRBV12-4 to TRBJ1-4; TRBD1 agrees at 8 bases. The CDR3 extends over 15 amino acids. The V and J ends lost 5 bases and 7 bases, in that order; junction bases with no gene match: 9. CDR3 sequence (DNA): TGTGCCAGCAGTCCCGGGGACAGGATCAGTGAAAAACTGTTTTTT. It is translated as CASSPGDRISEKLFF.

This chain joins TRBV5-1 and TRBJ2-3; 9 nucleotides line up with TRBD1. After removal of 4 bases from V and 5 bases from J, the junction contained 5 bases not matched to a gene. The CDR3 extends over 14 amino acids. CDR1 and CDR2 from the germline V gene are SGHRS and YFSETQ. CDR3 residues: CASSVQGAGDTQYF. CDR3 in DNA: TGCGCCAGCAGCGTACAGGGGGCAGGAGATACGCAGTATTTT.

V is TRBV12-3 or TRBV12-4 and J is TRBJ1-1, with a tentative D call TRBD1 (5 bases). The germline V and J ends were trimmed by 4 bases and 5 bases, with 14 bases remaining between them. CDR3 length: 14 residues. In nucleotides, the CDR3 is TGTGCCAGCAGTTCCCAGGTGGGGGTTACTGAAGCTTTCTTT. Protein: CASSSQVGVTEAFF.